The next 3 T cell receptor beta chains were all read from a single sample in a study of blood T cell repertoires in COVID-19. Clones were read by immunoSEQ multiplex PCR, and TCRdb kept only the in-frame ones, dropping some. In the table there are almost 250,000 clones, roughly 86% of which are singletons. Sequenced: peripheral blood. These receptors all come from an older woman who had recovered from COVID-19.

The rearrangement uses TRBV6-2 or TRBV6-3 and TRBJ2-3, with 8 nucleotides matching TRBD2. V trimming: 4 bases; J trimming: 14 bases; junction bases outside the gene matches: 5. Per germline, CDR1 MNHEY and CDR2 SVGEGT. The CDR3 extends over 11 amino acids. The CDR3 coding sequence is TGTGCCAGCAGTTCGGGGGGGTCGAGGTATTTT. This encodes CASSSGGSRYF.

This clone was recorded a few times. The gene calls are TRBV7-3 and TRBJ2-5; tentative D call: TRBD2 (6 bases). Trimming shortened V by 5 bases and J by 1 base, and 8 bases separated the two germline ends. This CDR3 contains 13 residues. Germline V CDR1 and CDR2: SGHTA, FQGTGA. The CDR3 here is CASSGGVQETQYF. The CDR3 DNA reads TGTGCCAGCAGCGGCGGGGTCCAAGAGACCCAGTACTTC.

The chain combines TRBV5-4 with TRBJ2-6; TRBD1 matches 9 bases. Germline CDR1 reads SGHNT; CDR2 reads YYREEE (reference sequence). The ends lost 0 bases at V and 0 bases at J; junction bases unmatched: 10. The CDR3 spans 20 residues. CDR3 nucleotide sequence: TGTGCCAGCAGCTTGGCCGGCTGGGGACAGGGTAGCTCTGGGGCCAACGTCCTGACTTTC. As protein: CASSLAGWGQGSSGANVLTF.